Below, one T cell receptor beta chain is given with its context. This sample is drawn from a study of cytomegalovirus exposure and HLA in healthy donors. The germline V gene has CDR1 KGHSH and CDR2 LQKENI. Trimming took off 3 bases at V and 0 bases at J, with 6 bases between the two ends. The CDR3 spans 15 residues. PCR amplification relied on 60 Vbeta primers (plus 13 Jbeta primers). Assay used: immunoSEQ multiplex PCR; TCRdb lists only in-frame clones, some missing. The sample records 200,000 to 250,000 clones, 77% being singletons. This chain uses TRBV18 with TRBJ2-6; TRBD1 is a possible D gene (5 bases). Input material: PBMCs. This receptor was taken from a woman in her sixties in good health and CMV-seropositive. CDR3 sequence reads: CASSPQGSGANVLTF. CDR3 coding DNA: TGTGCCAGCTCACCTCAGGGCTCTGGGGCCAACGTCCTGACTTTC.